This T cell receptor beta chain was sequenced for a study of beta chain features in type 1 diabetes (dated by TCRdb to 2016 to 2018). Background on the whole study: Mean age, gender distribution, total cell number and subset yield were not different between patients and healthy donors. A total of some 100,000,000 sorted cells were examined across all samples, and a strong correlation was observed between cell number per subset and RNA yield. The study compared TCRB repertoires of sorted circulating CD4+ T cell subsets between recently diagnosed type 1 diabetes patients and matched healthy donors. Regulatory and stem cell-like memory subsets were isolated from only 8 patients and about eight healthy donors, whereas naive and central memory subsets came from all 30 or so donors.

After removal of 5 bases from V and 1 base from J, the junction retains 6 bases not matched to a gene. CDR1 and CDR2, per the germline V gene (reference sequence), are GTSNPN and SVGIG. From cysteine to phenylalanine, the CDR3 is 15 amino acids long. This entry keeps only the CDR3 DNA: 45 bases, framed from base 1. Study-wide conclusions, independent of this receptor: Because cDNA was sequenced instead of genomic DNA, activated cells with high expression could be over-represented, although the groups did not differ in activation or CD3 levels. At VDJ recombination sites, type 1 diabetes patients had fewer insertions and more deleted nucleotides, which implies abnormalities in thymic rearrangement. In all four CD4+ subsets, TCRB CDR3 length was moderately but significantly shorter in type 1 diabetes patients. Naive, central memory and regulatory TCRB repertoires appeared to be more alike among patients than among healthy donors. Shorter templates might be favored by PCR, yet because patient and control samples were amplified and corrected together, any such skew would affect both groups equally. Because small numbers of individuals were included in the HLA sub-analyses, any influence of HLA type on TCRB rearrangement was left unresolved.

All of the isolated RNA was reverse transcribed with the High Capacity cDNA Reverse Transcription Kit, so expressed TCRB transcripts were sequenced. Deep immunoSEQ sequencing was performed on naive, central memory and regulatory T cell samples, with an average of around 3.5 million total reads per sample. Sorted cells were lysed in RLT buffer, and RNA was extracted using DNase-treated RNeasy Micro or Mini kits according to cell number. To prevent cross-contamination, every cell subset was processed on its own, while patient and healthy donor samples were processed together. Using the immunoSEQ multiplex PCR, TCRB sequences were amplified from cDNA into 87-bp fragments spanning the CDR3 region. Sequencing of the amplicons was done on the Illumina HiSeq platform. As for how the authors treated the data: Synthetic template baselines were used to correct PCR bias computationally, reads within Hamming distance 2 were collapsed, and singletons that could not be merged were discarded. Reads were aligned to IMGT to assign V, D and J genes, CDR3 length, and insertions or deletions at six rearrangement sites. Within each subset, clonotype counts were normalized to the number of sorted cells before true diversity and Gini coefficients were calculated with the tcR R package. The overlap coefficient, calculated on TCRB nucleotide sequences, was used to quantify repertoire sharing. Out-of-frame TCRB sequences from naive cells were analyzed to stand in for the pre-selection repertoire. TCRdb limited this immuneACCESS table to in-frame rearrangements with V and J called. A share of clones is missing; checked studies link under half to unresolved V genes, and the rest is unexplained. For V, J and clone size, that table is used; D and trimming come from the DNA. The sample yields approximately 150,000 clones; 50% to 70% were counted once. Together, the top ten hold nearly 0.09% of the sample.

Each donor gave one peripheral blood draw, approximately 100 mL on average, collected into heparinised tubes. Naive, central memory, regulatory and stem cell-like memory CD4+ T cells were sorted on a BD FACSAria II using a panel including CD45RO, CCR7, CD25, CD127, CD95 and CD27. All sorted populations exceeded 95% purity. PBMCs were separated immediately by Lymphoprep density gradient centrifugation and were stained directly, without being cultured. So that batch effects would be minimized, each experiment stained and sorted samples in pairs, pairing one healthy donor with one patient. This clone was seen more than once but under ten times. It has no known antigen specificity. The sample holds no much larger clone one base away, and base qualities are not on file.

The sequence joins TRBV30 to TRBJ2-7; 12 bases in between match TRBD2. The source of this sequence is a man between 25 and 39 years old with type 1 diabetes. The material sequenced was naive CD4+ T cells from blood. The sample's cell subset or site label, decoded: true naive CD4+ T cells. The DNA sequence is TGTGCCTGGCGACTAGCGGGGGCCAATTCCTACGAGCAGTACTTC. Its protein is CAWRLAGANSYEQYF.